This T cell receptor beta chain emerged from a study of shared clonotypes between healthy human individuals. Donation came from healthy HIV-negative adults that had no recent acute infections or vaccinations. The donors were all Caucasian adults (living in Nashville, Tennessee). Using immunoSEQ multiplex PCR, the repertoire was profiled, and TCRdb retains in-frame clones only, with some absent. The sample records under 600,000 clones, 90% to 97% being singletons. Findings and caveats of the study: In a handful of donors, approximately 5% of naive CD4 clonotypes appeared in common.

Of note for this clone: As yet, its antigen is unknown.

This CDR3 comprises 15 residues. J lost 3 bases, V lost 3 bases, and 7 bases had no gene match. Germline lookup yields CDR1 SGHVS and CDR2 FNYEAQ. The sequence was collected from a woman in her 30s in good health. The gene calls are TRBV7-6 and TRBJ2-7; 8 bases map to TRBD1. Material: naive CD4+ T cells sorted from blood. The sample's subset: CD45RA+ positively selected. CDR3 sequence: CASSFSGQANYEQYF. The CDR3, as DNA: TGTGCCAGCAGCTTTTCGGGACAGGCGAACTACGAGCAGTACTTC.